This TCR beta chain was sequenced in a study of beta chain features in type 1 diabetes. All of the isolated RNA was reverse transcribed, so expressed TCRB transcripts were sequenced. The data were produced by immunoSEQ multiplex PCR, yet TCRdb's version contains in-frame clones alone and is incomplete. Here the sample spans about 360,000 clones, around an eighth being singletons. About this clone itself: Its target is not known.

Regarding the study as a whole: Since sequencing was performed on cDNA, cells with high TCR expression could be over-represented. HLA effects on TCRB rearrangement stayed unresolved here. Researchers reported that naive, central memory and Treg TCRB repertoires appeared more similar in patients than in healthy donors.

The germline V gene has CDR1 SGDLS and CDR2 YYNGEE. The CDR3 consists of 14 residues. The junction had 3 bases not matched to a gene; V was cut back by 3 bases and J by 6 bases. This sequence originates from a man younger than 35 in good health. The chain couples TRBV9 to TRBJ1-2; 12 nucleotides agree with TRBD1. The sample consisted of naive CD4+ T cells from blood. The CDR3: CASSARDRGHGYTF. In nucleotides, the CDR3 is TGTGCCAGCAGCGCAAGGGACAGGGGGCATGGCTACACCTTC.